This T cell receptor (beta chain) originates from a study of shared clonotypes between healthy human individuals. The assay used deep level. Repertoires were generated with immunoSEQ multiplex PCR, while TCRdb's copy carries only in-frame clones and drops some. The table records 950,000 to 1,200,000 clones, roughly 77% of them present only once. Germline V gene data show CDR1 as LNHDA and CDR2 as SQIVND (reference sequence). CDR3 size: 12 residues. Trimming shortened V by 6 bases and J by 4 bases, and 7 bases separated the two germline ends. The sample consisted of memory CD4+ T cells from PBMCs. Subset meaning: CD45RA-negative fraction. This receptor was obtained from a man between 18 and 35 years old in good health. Some clones in this sample may be carry-over from other donors' samples. This sequence joins TRBV19 and TRBJ1-3, with a weak D call TRBD1 (5 bases). In DNA form, the CDR3 reads TGTGCCAGTAGCAGGGAAGGAAACACCATATATTTT. Protein: CASSREGNTIYF.